This T cell receptor beta chain comes out of a study of long-term antiretroviral therapy in people with HIV. Assay version v3.0 of immunoSEQ was used, and it was run at survey level. Profiling relied on immunoSEQ multiplex PCR, and the TCRdb table lists in-frame clones only, not all of them. The sample lists about 2,500 clones; roughly 78% were seen once. Between the trimmed V and J ends, which lost 5 bases and 0 bases, there was a span of 10 bases. The CDR3 is 14 residues long. CDR1 is MNHEY and CDR2 is SVGAGI in the germline V gene. The J gene is TRBJ2-5, the V gene TRBV6-5; perhaps TRBD1 as D (6 bases). This clonotype was obtained from a woman between 35 and 50 years old with HIV. The sample in question was unsorted PBMCs, obtained 0.4 years before starting antiretroviral therapy. DNA of the CDR3: TGTGCCAGCAGTGTGACAGGTTACCAAGAGACCCAGTACTTC. This gives the protein CASSVTGYQETQYF.